The 22 T cell receptor beta chains in this list originate from one sample, sequenced in a study of Ad26.COV2.S vaccination and SARS-CoV-2 variants. The protocol was immunoSEQ multiplex PCR, while the TCRdb copy is restricted to in-frame clones and leaves out a portion. The repertoire holds roughly 92,000 clones, with more than 70% as singletons. The material was peripheral blood, obtained after recovery from COVID-19. Every receptor here comes from a human donor who had recovered from COVID-19.

The chain links TRBV6-2 or TRBV6-3 to TRBJ2-3; D unresolved. The CDR3 runs 13 residues. Germline V gives CDR1 MNHEY, CDR2 SVGEGT. V shed 2 bases and J shed 6 bases, with 9 bases lying between them. For the CDR3, the DNA is TGTGCCAGCAGTTACGCCTCGCCGGATACGCAGTATTTT. Translated: CASSYASPDTQYF.

The chain has TRBV28 and TRBJ1-1, with 7 bases matching TRBD1. Trimming at V came to 6 bases and at J to 4 bases, leaving 8 bases not matched to a gene. The germline V gene has CDR1 MDHEN and CDR2 SYDVKM. The CDR3 sequence is 14 residues long. Here the CDR3 reads CASRRQGGRTEAFF. For the CDR3, the DNA is TGTGCCAGCAGGCGTCAGGGGGGACGCACTGAAGCTTTCTTT.

The chain has TRBV4-1 and TRBJ2-1; 10 nucleotides line up with TRBD1. The junction had 5 bases not matched to a gene; V was cut back by 4 bases and J by 8 bases. There are 14 residues in the CDR3. The germline V gene has CDR1 MGHRA and CDR2 YSYEKL. CDR3 nucleotides: TGCGCCAGCAGCCCCGCTGGGACAGGGGATGAGCAGTTCTTC. The encoded protein is CASSPAGTGDEQFF.

This clone was recorded at least ten times. The genes are TRBV27 and TRBJ2-7, with 10 bases lining up with TRBD1. There are 15 residues in the CDR3. Germline V lookup: CDR1 MNHEY, CDR2 SMNVEV (reference sequence). Trimming at V came to 3 bases and at J to 2 bases, leaving 4 bases not matched to a gene. The CDR3 DNA reads TGTGCCAGCAGTTTGGGGACAGGGGCGCCCTACGAGCAGTACTTC. Translating gives CASSLGTGAPYEQYF.

The chain links TRBV7-9 to TRBJ2-7; tentatively, D is TRBD2 (6 bases). Germline loops: CDR1 SEHNR, CDR2 FQNEAQ (reference sequence). V was trimmed by 8 bases and J by 6 bases, leaving 17 bases between them. The CDR3 covers 13 residues. The CDR3 DNA reads as TGTGCCAGCGGTAGGACGGGAGAAGGCGAGCAGTACTTC. As protein: CASGRTGEGEQYF.

V usage is TRBV15 and J usage is TRBJ2-5; 11 bases are a match to TRBD1. The V segment lost 3 bases and the J segment 0 bases; nucleotides outside the gene matches: 3. The germline V gene encodes CDR1 LNHNV and CDR2 YYDKDF (reference sequence). This CDR3 spans 16 amino acids. The CDR3 nucleotides read TGTGCCACCAGCAGGGGGGGACAGGGGGACCAAGAGACCCAGTACTTC. Amino acid sequence: CATSRGGQGDQETQYF.

This chain links TRBV28 with TRBJ1-5, with 10 bases fitting TRBD1. Germline lookup yields CDR1 MDHEN and CDR2 SYDVKM. The CDR3 extends over 15 amino acids. The V and J ends lost 5 bases and 2 bases, in that order; junction bases with no gene match: 3. The CDR3 sequence is CASSRTGGGNQPQHF. CDR3 bases: TGTGCCAGCAGTCGGACAGGGGGTGGCAATCAGCCCCAGCATTTT.

V and J are TRBV2 and TRBJ1-1; D is unresolved. The CDR3 consists of 14 residues. Germline-derived CDR1 and CDR2 are SNHLY and FYNNEI. The V gene lost 4 bases and the J gene lost 3 bases, with 12 bases spanning the gap. The CDR3 DNA follows: TGTGCCAGCAGTGGCGGCAGGTCCGACACTGAAGCTTTCTTT. As protein: CASSGGRSDTEAFF.

This chain joins TRBV2 and TRBJ2-6, with D maybe TRBD1 (6 bases). The CDR3 loop spans 15 amino acids. Trimming pared 10 bases from V and 2 bases from J, leaving 15 bases between. Germline CDR1 SNHLY, CDR2 FYNNEI. The chain's CDR3 is CATLDRRTGANVLTF. CDR3 DNA: TGTGCCACCTTAGACAGGCGAACTGGGGCCAACGTCCTGACTTTC.

The chain recombines TRBV28 with TRBJ1-2; TRBD1 agrees at 8 bases. CDR3 length: 16 residues. Germline assignment: CDR1 MDHEN and CDR2 SYDVKM. V was clipped by 10 bases and J by 4 bases; unmatched bases: 17. The CDR3 loop reads CATLFYSGGATYGYTF. DNA for the CDR3: TGTGCCACTCTATTCTACTCAGGGGGCGCGACCTATGGCTACACCTTC.

This clone was observed a single time. The chain employs TRBV28 and TRBJ2-3; weak D call: TRBD1 (6 bases). The germline V gene has CDR1 MDHEN and CDR2 SYDVKM. This CDR3 contains 15 residues. V was clipped by 10 bases and J by 0 bases, with 17 bases between them. The CDR3 is CAIQAGTLSTDTQYF. The CDR3 DNA is TGTGCCATACAAGCAGGGACACTGAGCACAGATACGCAGTATTTT.

J is TRBJ2-1 and V is TRBV28; D call uncertain. Deletions cut 7 bases from V and 10 bases from J, with 20 bases between. The CDR3 consists of 14 residues. Germline CDR1 is MDHEN and CDR2 is SYDVKM. CDR3 in DNA: TGTGCCAGCATAGGAAGCACTACAATGACGGAGCAGTTCTTC. Protein product: CASIGSTTMTEQFF.

The chain joins TRBV19 to TRBJ2-1; D perhaps matches TRBD2 (5 bases). Trimming removed 3 bases from V and 2 bases from J, with 11 bases in between. Germline-derived CDR1 and CDR2 are LNHDA and SQIVND (reference sequence). The CDR3 length is 15 residues. The CDR3 sequence: CASSMSGGPYNEQFF. The CDR3 DNA is TGTGCCAGTAGTATGAGCGGAGGACCCTACAATGAGCAGTTCTTC.

The chain employs TRBV5-1 and TRBJ2-3, with 10 nucleotides matching TRBD2. The V gene end was trimmed by 0 bases and the J gene end by 0 bases; junction bases not matched to a gene: 4. The CDR3 consists of 17 residues. Germline V gene lookup returns CDR1 SGHRS and CDR2 YFSETQ. The DNA of the CDR3 is TGCGCCAGCAGCTTGGTGTTAGCGGGAGGAAGCACAGATACGCAGTATTTT. Translation gives CASSLVLAGGSTDTQYF.

CDR3 amino acids: CASSLSAGGTQYF. The CDR3 DNA is TGTGCCAGCAGTTTAAGTGCAGGTGGTACGCAGTATTTT. V and J are TRBV27 and TRBJ2-3; D uncertain. The CDR3 spans 13 residues. Germline V lookup: CDR1 MNHEY, CDR2 SMNVEV (reference sequence). The V end lost 2 bases, the J end lost 8 bases, and 11 bases lay between the germline ends.

The V gene is TRBV5-4, the J gene TRBJ2-3; 11 bases fit TRBD2. This CDR3 region has 15 residues. From germline, CDR1 is SGHNT and CDR2 YYREEE (reference sequence). J lost 4 bases, V lost 2 bases, and 3 bases had no gene match. CDR3 protein: CASSFIAGGADTQYF. The CDR3 region has the DNA TGTGCCAGCAGCTTTATAGCGGGAGGGGCAGATACGCAGTATTTT.

A few counts support this clone. V usage is TRBV5-6 and J usage is TRBJ1-3, with no clear D. CDR1 SGHDT and CDR2 YYEEEE come from the germline V gene. V was shortened by 0 bases and J by 1 base, with 8 bases between the two germline ends. This CDR3 comprises 15 residues. CDR3 loop: CASSLVGSSGNTIYF. The CDR3 DNA sequence: TGTGCCAGCAGCTTGGTGGGGTCTTCTGGAAACACCATATATTTT.

This clone turned up a few times. The rearrangement links TRBV11-3 to TRBJ1-1, with D perhaps matching TRBD1 (5 bases). Trimming took off 8 bases at V and 0 bases at J, with 13 bases between the two ends. CDR3 length equals 14 residues. In germline, CDR1 is SGHNT, CDR2 YENEEA. Written as DNA, the CDR3 is TGTGCCAGCTCCCAGGGCAGCATGAACACTGAAGCTTTCTTT. This codes for CASSQGSMNTEAFF. The full variable domain, completed using reference TRBV11-3 and TRBJ1-1, is EAGVVQSPRYKIIEKKQPVAFWCNPISGHNTLYWYLQNLGQGPELLIRYENEEAVDDSQLPKDRFSAERLKGVDSTLKIQPAELGDSAVYLCASSQGSMNTEAFFGQGTRLTVV.

The J gene is TRBJ1-2, the V gene TRBV16; 7 nucleotides agree with TRBD1. V shed 3 bases and J 5 bases; nucleotides not matched to a gene: 3. CDR1 and CDR2 from the germline V gene are KGHSY and FQNENV. CDR3 length equals 13 residues. The CDR3 coding sequence is TGTGCCAGCAGCCACGGGACAGAGTATGGCTACACCTTC. Its protein product is CASSHGTEYGYTF.

The V call is TRBV7-6, the J call TRBJ2-5, with D unresolved. Germline assignment: CDR1 SGHVS and CDR2 FNYEAQ. The CDR3 is made up of 13 amino acids. Trimming took 2 bases from V and 8 from J, leaving 12 bases between them. This chain's CDR3 is CASSLSIKDTQYF. The CDR3, as DNA: TGTGCCAGCAGCTTATCCATAAAGGATACCCAGTACTTC.

Only one count was recorded for this clone. The chain has TRBV6-5 and TRBJ1-1; no clear D gene. The CDR3 length is 12 residues. V lost 5 bases and J 1 base, leaving 5 bases between the germline ends. From germline, CDR1 is MNHEY and CDR2 SVGAGI. The CDR3 nucleotides are TGTGCCAGCAGTCGACCGAACACTGAAGCTTTCTTT. This gives the protein CASSRPNTEAFF.

The chain carries TRBV5-6 and TRBJ2-3, with D unresolved. Germline V lookup: CDR1 SGHDT, CDR2 YYEEEE. This CDR3 is built from 15 residues. V lost 0 bases, J lost 2 bases, and 10 bases lay in between. In DNA, the CDR3 is TGTGCCAGCAGCTTGGGGGCGCGCAACACAGATACGCAGTATTTT. It encodes CASSLGARNTDTQYF.